Presented here are 31 T cell receptor beta chains from one specimen sequenced in a study of monozygotic twins with cystic fibrosis (dated by TCRdb to the early 2020s). Libraries were built with the immunoSEQ multiplex PCR assay. Held by TCRdb, this immuneACCESS table contains in-frame sequences only and omits some clones. Under half of the omission traces to an unresolved V gene where checked; the cause of the rest is unknown. In this sample the table shows 13,000 to 15,000 clones, nearly 99% of which occur a single time. The ten largest clones represent approximately 0.41% of the sample. What was sequenced was blood. Receptor source: a girl aged 2 to 10 with cystic fibrosis.

The genes are TRBV11-2 and TRBJ2-2, with a tentative D call TRBD1 (6 bases). V lost 3 bases to trimming and J lost 3 bases, with 14 bases between them. This CDR3 region has 16 residues. Germline CDR1 SGHAT, CDR2 FQNNGV. CDR3 DNA: TGTGCCAGCAGCTTTGAGGGGGTGGCTCACACCGGGGAGCTGTTTTTT. Protein product: CASSFEGVAHTGELFF.

The rearrangement uses TRBV7-8 and TRBJ1-3; D ambiguous. With 2 bases removed from V and 0 bases from J, the gap between germline ends came to 8 bases. This CDR3 contains 15 residues. Germline CDR1 and CDR2: SGHVS and FQNEAQ. The CDR3 region has the DNA TGTGCCAGCAGCTTACCCGGTAGCTCTGGAAACACCATATATTTT. As protein: CASSLPGSSGNTIYF.

The chain is built from TRBV4-1 and TRBJ2-7, with D possibly being TRBD1 (5 bases). Looked up from germline, CDR1 is MGHRA and CDR2 is YSYEKL. The CDR3 spans 15 residues. The V end was cut by 3 bases, the J end by 2 bases, with 14 bases between. The CDR3 sequence is CASSQTYRWTYEQYF. The CDR3 DNA sequence: TGCGCCAGCAGCCAGACCTACAGGTGGACCTACGAGCAGTACTTC.

The CDR3 bases are TGTGCCTGGAGTGTAAGTGGACAGGGACAGCCCCAGCATTTT. Translating it yields CAWSVSGQGQPQHF. The chain recombines TRBV30 with TRBJ1-5, with 8 bases lining up with TRBD1. This CDR3 spans 14 amino acids. After removal of 0 bases from V and 7 bases from J, the junction contained 5 bases not matched to a gene. Germline-derived CDR1 and CDR2 are GTSNPN and SVGIG (reference sequence).

V is TRBV28 and J is TRBJ2-6; TRBD1 is a possible D gene (5 bases). This CDR3 is built from 16 residues. Trimming left V 5 bases short and J 2 bases short, with 13 bases between. Germline assignment: CDR1 MDHEN and CDR2 SYDVKM. The CDR3 reads CASSPLQGTGANVLTF. CDR3 coding DNA: TGTGCCAGCAGTCCGCTCCAGGGAACTGGGGCCAACGTCCTGACTTTC.

The chain links TRBV7-2 to TRBJ1-1; D perhaps matches TRBD1 (6 bases). In germline, CDR1 is SGHTA, CDR2 FQGNSA. The CDR3 spans 16 residues. Trimming took off 1 base at V and 4 bases at J, with 16 bases between the two ends. CDR3 in DNA: TGTGCCAGCAGCTTAGAAGGCGAGGGGGTGGGCACTGAAGCTTTCTTT. This gives the protein CASSLEGEGVGTEAFF.

This chain uses TRBV18 with TRBJ1-2; TRBD1 matches at 8 bases. The CDR3 consists of 14 residues. Germline trimming cut 5 bases from V and 8 bases from J; bases unmatched to any gene: 10. Germline V gene lookup returns CDR1 KGHSH and CDR2 LQKENI. The CDR3 nucleotides are TGTGCCAGCTCAGCTGGACAGGGACATTCCGGCTACACCTTC. Its protein product is CASSAGQGHSGYTF.

The chain is built from TRBV27 and TRBJ2-5, with 9 bases identical to TRBD2. From germline, CDR1 is MNHEY and CDR2 SMNVEV (reference sequence). The CDR3 consists of 14 residues. V lost 2 bases, J lost 5 bases, and 3 bases stayed unmatched. The CDR3: CASSLAGGPETQYF. CDR3 bases: TGTGCCAGCAGTTTAGCGGGAGGGCCGGAGACCCAGTACTTC.

V and J are TRBV5-8 and TRBJ2-1; D unclear. V dropped 7 bases and J dropped 3 bases, with 11 bases sitting between them. CDR1 is SGHTS and CDR2 is YDEGEE in the germline V gene. The CDR3 is 13 residues long. The DNA for the CDR3 is TGTGCCAGCGATGAATCCCACTACAATGAGCAGTTCTTC. Its translation is CASDESHYNEQFF.

The gene calls are TRBV21-1 and TRBJ2-7. TRBV21-1 is shown as a pseudogene. CDR3 length: 17 residues. CDR3 loop: CASSTSSRDRDPYEQYF. CDR3 bases: TGTGCCAGCAGCACTAGCAGCCGGGACCGCGACCCCTACGAGCAGTACTTC.

The rearrangement uses TRBV7-2 and TRBJ1-5; D may be TRBD1 (5 bases). Per the germline V gene, CDR1 is SGHTA and CDR2 is FQGNSA. CDR3 size: 17 residues. The V and J ends lost 6 bases and 1 base respectively, with 19 bases between them. In DNA, the CDR3 is TGTGCCAGCAGTAAACACCGGGGCTCAGGGAGCAATCAGCCCCAGCATTTT. The encoded protein is CASSKHRGSGSNQPQHF.

The CDR3 DNA sequence: TGTGCCAGCAGCTTGGGGCCTGAAACCTACAATGAGCAGTTCTTC. The encoded protein is CASSLGPETYNEQFF. This chain connects TRBV5-4 to TRBJ2-1; D is unresolved. Germline V gene lookup returns CDR1 SGHNT and CDR2 YYREEE (reference sequence). CDR3 size: 15 residues. With 0 bases removed from V and 2 bases from J, the gap between germline ends came to 9 bases.

Points on this clone: One end of the junction does not line up with germline, which may come from a read error. The chain carries TRBV4-2 and TRBJ2-5; TRBD2 matches 8 bases. The CDR3 is made up of 15 amino acids. Germline-derived CDR1 and CDR2 are LGHNA and YNFKEQ. The CDR3 here is CASSQEGSGSPEVNF. The CDR3 DNA is TGTGCCAGCAGCCAAGAGGGGAGCGGGAGCCCCGAGGTTAACTTC.

This chain uses TRBV5-1 with TRBJ2-5; tentative D call: TRBD2 (7 bases). The germline V and J ends were trimmed by 4 bases and 1 base, with 11 bases remaining between them. The germline V gene encodes CDR1 SGHRS and CDR2 YFSETQ. CDR3 length equals 14 residues. CDR3 coding DNA: TGCGCCAGCAGCAGCGGGACACTCCAAGAGACCCAGTACTTC. Protein: CASSSGTLQETQYF.

This rearrangement joins TRBV29-1 to TRBJ1-1; D perhaps matches TRBD1 (6 bases). Germline CDR1 SQVTM, CDR2 ANQGSEA. This CDR3 has 11 residues. V dropped 6 bases and J dropped 5 bases, with 10 bases sitting between them. The CDR3 loop is CSVGGPTEAFF. The CDR3 coding sequence is TGCAGCGTGGGGGGGCCAACTGAAGCTTTCTTT.

The chain links TRBV5-6 to TRBJ1-1; no reliable D call. Germline V gene data show CDR1 as SGHDT and CDR2 as YYEEEE. V was trimmed by 2 bases and J by 1 base, leaving 18 bases between them. The CDR3 runs 17 residues. The CDR3 nucleotides read TGTGCCAGCAGCTTTCTGCCGGTTTGGTCGGAGAACACTGAAGCTTTCTTT. Its translation: CASSFLPVWSENTEAFF.

The chain employs TRBV19 and TRBJ2-4; perhaps TRBD2 as D (5 bases). With 3 bases removed from V and 0 bases from J, the gap between germline ends came to 18 bases. Germline V gives CDR1 LNHDA, CDR2 SQIVND (reference sequence). The CDR3 has 18 residues. The CDR3 spells CASSIEGPIGVAKNIQYF. CDR3 sequence (DNA): TGTGCCAGTAGTATTGAGGGCCCAATCGGGGTAGCCAAAAACATTCAGTACTTC.

The chain carries TRBV19 and TRBJ2-1; TRBD2 aligns across 10 bases. Per the germline V gene, CDR1 is LNHDA and CDR2 is SQIVND (reference sequence). The ends lost 3 bases at V and 12 bases at J; junction bases unmatched: 14. The CDR3 is 16 residues long. In nucleotides, the CDR3 is TGTGCCAGTAGTATGTCCGGGACTAGCGCCTCACTTGGGCAGTTCTTC. Translated, it gives CASSMSGTSASLGQFF. Based on the CDR3 plus reference TRBV19 and TRBJ2-1, the full variable domain is DGGITQSPKYLFRKEGQNVTLSCEQNLNHDAMYWYRQDPGQGLRLIYYSQIVNDFQKGDIAEGYSVSREKKESFPLTVTSAQKNPTAFYLCASSMSGTSASLGQFFGPGTRLTVL.

This clone was observed once. This chain links TRBV5-4 with TRBJ1-2; D might be TRBD1 (5 bases). V lost 2 bases, J lost 0 bases, and 11 bases lay in between. The CDR3 consists of 15 residues. Germline-derived CDR1 and CDR2 are SGHNT and YYREEE (reference sequence). CDR3 DNA sequence: TGTGCCAGCAGCTTCAACCCGACAGCTAACTATGGCTACACCTTC. Its translation is CASSFNPTANYGYTF.

V and J are TRBV6-4 and TRBJ2-1; D gene uncertain. Germline-derived CDR1 and CDR2 are MRHNA and SNTAGT. Deletions cut 6 bases from V and 5 bases from J, with 11 bases between. The CDR3 runs to 13 residues. CDR3 amino acids: CASSLNIHNEQFF. The DNA for the CDR3 is TGTGCCAGCAGCCTGAACATCCACAATGAGCAGTTCTTC.

The J gene is TRBJ2-6, the V gene TRBV5-4; D is perhaps TRBD2 (6 bases). The CDR3 loop spans 16 amino acids. Trimming took 4 bases from V and 0 from J, leaving 11 bases between them. Germline V gene data show CDR1 as SGHNT and CDR2 as YYREEE (reference sequence). As DNA, the CDR3 is TGTGCCAGCAGCCTCAACGGGGGCTCTGGGGCCAACGTCCTGACTTTC. Its translation: CASSLNGGSGANVLTF.

The CDR3 coding sequence is TGTGCCATTTCACGACACAAAGACAATGAGCAGTTCTTC. Protein product: CAISRHKDNEQFF. The chain has TRBV6-5 and TRBJ2-1; D not certain. The germline V gene has CDR1 MNHEY and CDR2 SVGAGI. This CDR3 contains 13 residues. The V end was cut by 10 bases, the J end by 5 bases, with 15 bases between.

CDR3 bases: TGTGCCAGCAGCTCCGGGCCCTCTAGTGTCTCCTACGAGCAGTACTTC. Translated: CASSSGPSSVSYEQYF. V and J are TRBV5-5 and TRBJ2-7; D is uncertain. Germline V CDR1 and CDR2: SGHKS, YYEKEE (reference sequence). Trimming stripped 3 bases from V and 0 bases from J, with 16 bases between. The CDR3 sequence is 16 residues long.

This clone was detected only once. The chain employs TRBV29-1 and TRBJ2-2, with 12 bases that match TRBD2. This CDR3 is 14 amino acids long. The germline CDR1 and CDR2 sequences are SQVTM and ANQGSEA. Unmatched junction bases numbered 1, after V lost 7 bases and J lost 1 base. CDR3 in DNA: TGCAGCGCGGGACTAGCGGGGAACACCGGGGAGCTGTTTTTT. It specifies CSAGLAGNTGELFF.

This rearrangement joins TRBV5-8 to TRBJ1-2; possibly TRBD1 for D (6 bases). V was shortened by 1 base and J by 3 bases, with 10 bases between the two germline ends. There are 14 residues in the CDR3. Germline V CDR1 and CDR2: SGHTS, YDEGEE. In DNA form, the CDR3 reads TGTGCCAGCAGCTTGATACAGGGAGACTATGGCTACACCTTC. This gives the protein CASSLIQGDYGYTF.

Only a few counts were recorded for this clone. The chain carries TRBV4-2 and TRBJ2-1; perhaps TRBD2 as D (5 bases). V gave up 0 bases and J gave up 8 bases, with 11 bases separating them. CDR1 LGHNA and CDR2 YNFKEQ come from the germline V gene. This CDR3 has 14 amino acids. CDR3 nucleotide sequence: TGTGCCAGCAGCCAAGATACCGGGATGGATGAGCAGTTCTTC. It codes for CASSQDTGMDEQFF.

The rearrangement uses TRBV2 and TRBJ2-7, with D possibly being TRBD1 (5 bases). The CDR3 extends over 15 amino acids. From germline, CDR1 is SNHLY and CDR2 FYNNEI. Between the trimmed V and J ends, which lost 4 bases and 3 bases, there was a span of 16 bases. In nucleotides, the CDR3 is TGTGCCAGCAGTGCGGATAGGGGCGCCGTCTACGAGCAGTACTTC. It encodes CASSADRGAVYEQYF.

The chain has TRBV6-4 and TRBJ1-5, with TRBD1 identical over 8 bases. CDR1 and CDR2 (germline): MRHNA, SNTAGT. After removal of 3 bases from V and 2 bases from J, the junction contained 0 bases not matched to a gene. The CDR3 covers 14 residues. The CDR3, as DNA: TGTGCCAGCAGTGAACAGGGGGGCAATCAGCCCCAGCATTTT. It specifies CASSEQGGNQPQHF.

The chain joins TRBV27 to TRBJ2-7; D perhaps matches TRBD2 (6 bases). Germline V lookup: CDR1 MNHEY, CDR2 SMNVEV (reference sequence). The length of the CDR3 is 14 residues. The V end lost 8 bases, the J end lost 7 bases, and 21 bases lay between the germline ends. CDR3 in DNA: TGTGCCAGCGCTATCGGCGGGGTGCTCGGGGAGCAGTACTTC. Its translation: CASAIGGVLGEQYF.

The chain has TRBV30 and TRBJ2-2; the D gene is possibly TRBD2 (6 bases). The V gene's germline CDR1 is GTSNPN and CDR2 SVGIG (reference sequence). This CDR3 contains 13 residues. V lost 4 bases to trimming and J lost 8 bases, with 14 bases between them. CDR3 nucleotide sequence: TGTGCCTGGACCAGACTAGGGTTGGGGGAGCTGTTTTTT. Translating gives CAWTRLGLGELFF.

This rearrangement joins TRBV14 to TRBJ2-7, with 7 bases aligning to TRBD1. V shed 1 base and J 4 bases; nucleotides not matched to a gene: 4. The CDR3 extends over 14 amino acids. Germline V gene sequence: CDR1 SGHDN, CDR2 FVKESK. The CDR3 protein is CASSQGQGRYEQYF. CDR3 coding DNA: TGTGCCAGCAGCCAAGGACAGGGAAGGTACGAGCAGTACTTC.